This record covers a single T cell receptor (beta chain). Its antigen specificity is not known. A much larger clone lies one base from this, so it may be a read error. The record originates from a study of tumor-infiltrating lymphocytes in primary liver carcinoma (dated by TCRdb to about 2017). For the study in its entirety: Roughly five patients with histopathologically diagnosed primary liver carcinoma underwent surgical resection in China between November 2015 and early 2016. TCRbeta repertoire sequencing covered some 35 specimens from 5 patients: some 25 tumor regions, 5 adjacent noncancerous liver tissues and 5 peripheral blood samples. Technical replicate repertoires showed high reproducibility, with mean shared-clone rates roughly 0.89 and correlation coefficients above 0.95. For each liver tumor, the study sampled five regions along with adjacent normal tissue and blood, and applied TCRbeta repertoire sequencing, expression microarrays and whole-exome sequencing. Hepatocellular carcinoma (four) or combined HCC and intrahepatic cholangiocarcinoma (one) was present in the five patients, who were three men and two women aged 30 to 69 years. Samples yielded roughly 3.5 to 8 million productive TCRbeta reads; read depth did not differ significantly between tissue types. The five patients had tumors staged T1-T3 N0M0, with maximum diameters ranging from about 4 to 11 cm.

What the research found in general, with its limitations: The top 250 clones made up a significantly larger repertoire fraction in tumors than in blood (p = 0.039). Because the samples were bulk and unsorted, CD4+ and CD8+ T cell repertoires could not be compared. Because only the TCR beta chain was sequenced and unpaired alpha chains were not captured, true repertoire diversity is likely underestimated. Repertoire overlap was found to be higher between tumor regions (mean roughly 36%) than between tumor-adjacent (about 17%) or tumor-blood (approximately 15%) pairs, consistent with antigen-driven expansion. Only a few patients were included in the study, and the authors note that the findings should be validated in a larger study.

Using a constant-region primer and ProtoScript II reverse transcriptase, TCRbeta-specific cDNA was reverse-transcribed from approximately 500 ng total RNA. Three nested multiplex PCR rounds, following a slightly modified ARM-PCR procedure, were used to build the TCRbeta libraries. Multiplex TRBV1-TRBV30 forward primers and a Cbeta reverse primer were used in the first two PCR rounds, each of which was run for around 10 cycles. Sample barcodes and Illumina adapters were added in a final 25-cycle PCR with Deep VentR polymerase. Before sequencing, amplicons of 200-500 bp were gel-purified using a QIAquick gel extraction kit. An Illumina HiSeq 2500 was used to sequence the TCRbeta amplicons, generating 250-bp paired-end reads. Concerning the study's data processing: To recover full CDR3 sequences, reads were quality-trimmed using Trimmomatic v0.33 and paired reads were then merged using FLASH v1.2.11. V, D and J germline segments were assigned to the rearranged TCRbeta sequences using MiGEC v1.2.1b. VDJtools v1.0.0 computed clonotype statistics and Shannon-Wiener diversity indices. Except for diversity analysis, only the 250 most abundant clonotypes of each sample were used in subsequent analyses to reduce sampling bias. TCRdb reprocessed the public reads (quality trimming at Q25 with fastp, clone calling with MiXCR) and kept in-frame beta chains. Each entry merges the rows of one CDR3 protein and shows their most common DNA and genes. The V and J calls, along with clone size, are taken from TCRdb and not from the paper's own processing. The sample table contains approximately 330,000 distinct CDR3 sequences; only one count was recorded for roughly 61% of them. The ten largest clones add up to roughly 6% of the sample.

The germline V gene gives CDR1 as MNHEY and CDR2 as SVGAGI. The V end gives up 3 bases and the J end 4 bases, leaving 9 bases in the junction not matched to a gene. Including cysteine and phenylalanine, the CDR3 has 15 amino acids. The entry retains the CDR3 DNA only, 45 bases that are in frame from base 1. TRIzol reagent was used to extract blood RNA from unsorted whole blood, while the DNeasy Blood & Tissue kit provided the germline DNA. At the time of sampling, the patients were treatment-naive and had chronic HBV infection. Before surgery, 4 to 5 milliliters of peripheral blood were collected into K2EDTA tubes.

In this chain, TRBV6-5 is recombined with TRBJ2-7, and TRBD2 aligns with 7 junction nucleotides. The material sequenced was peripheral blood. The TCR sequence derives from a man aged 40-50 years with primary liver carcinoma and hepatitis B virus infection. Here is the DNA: TGTGCCAGCAGTTATTCGGCGGGAGAAATGTACGAGCAGTACTTC. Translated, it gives CASSYSAGEMYEQYF.